These 30 T cell receptor beta chains came from one sample sequenced in a study of blood T cell repertoires in COVID-19. Data came from immunoSEQ multiplex PCR; TCRdb stores just in-frame clones and leaves some out. The table has roughly 81,000 clones, 91% seen once. The specimen was peripheral blood. The receptors derive from a woman between 50 and 59 years old in a cohort sampled during active COVID-19.

This clone was counted only a few times. The chain links TRBV5-4 to TRBJ1-4, with TRBD1 matching 9 bases. This CDR3 comprises 14 residues. Germline V CDR1 and CDR2: SGHNT, YYREEE (reference sequence). V dropped 9 bases and J dropped 8; count of bases not matched to a gene: 11. The CDR3 coding sequence is TGTGCCACCCGACAGGGGGACATTGAAGAAAAACTGTTTTTT. It specifies CATRQGDIEEKLFF.

CDR3 DNA: TGTGCCAGCAGCGTTTCGACAGGGACATACGAGCAGTACTTC. Translating gives CASSVSTGTYEQYF. The genes are TRBV6-5 and TRBJ2-7; the match to TRBD1 covers 7 bases. This CDR3 has 14 amino acids. Germline V gives CDR1 MNHEY, CDR2 SVGAGI. The ends lost 6 bases at V and 4 bases at J; junction bases unmatched: 9.

This clone occurred once. At one end the junction does not follow the germline gene, possibly because of a read error. The rearrangement links TRBV27 to TRBJ2-7; D is perhaps TRBD2 (5 bases). This CDR3 has 12 residues. The germline gives CDR1 MNHEY, CDR2 SMNVEV (reference sequence). The CDR3: CASSGTDYGQYF. For the CDR3, the DNA is TGTGCCAGCAGTGGCACAGACTACGGGCAGTACTTC.

The chain joins TRBV4-1 to TRBJ2-7, with D possibly matching TRBD1 (5 bases). Trimming pared 4 bases from V and 7 bases from J, leaving 14 bases between. The CDR3 is made up of 13 amino acids. The germline CDR1 and CDR2 sequences are MGHRA and YSYEKL. CDR3 sequence (DNA): TGCGCCAGCAGCCTTGGGCAGGGAAGGGAGCAGTACTTC. Translated, it gives CASSLGQGREQYF.

This CDR3 is CASSLSLAGIYNEQFF. The CDR3, as DNA: TGCGCCAGCAGCTTGTCACTAGCGGGAATCTACAATGAGCAGTTCTTC. This chain connects TRBV5-1 to TRBJ2-1; 10 bases are a match to TRBD2. This CDR3 is built from 16 residues. The germline CDR1 and CDR2 sequences are SGHRS and YFSETQ. V lost 1 base and J lost 3; bases outside the gene matches: 4.

The rearrangement links TRBV2 to TRBJ2-1, with TRBD1 matching over 8 bases. V was pared by 5 bases and J by 2 bases, with 5 bases of the junction left unmatched. This CDR3 contains 15 residues. The germline V gene encodes CDR1 SNHLY and CDR2 FYNNEI. The CDR3: CASSQGAGAYNEQFF. The CDR3 coding sequence is TGTGCCAGCAGTCAGGGGGCAGGGGCCTACAATGAGCAGTTCTTC.

V gene TRBV15 combines with J gene TRBJ2-2, with D maybe TRBD1 (6 bases). With 3 bases removed from V and 4 bases from J, the gap between germline ends came to 12 bases. The CDR3 runs 15 residues. Germline values: CDR1 LNHNV, CDR2 YYDKDF (reference sequence). The CDR3 coding sequence is TGTGCCACCAGCAGGGACAGTAGAGTCACCGGGGAGCTGTTTTTT. Translated, it gives CATSRDSRVTGELFF.

The chain links TRBV10-2 to TRBJ1-6; D remains unclear. Germline-derived CDR1 and CDR2 are WSHSY and SAAADI. V was clipped by 7 bases and J by 0 bases, with 10 bases between them. The CDR3 sequence is 15 residues long. CDR3 region: CASMQRSSYNSPLHF. The CDR3 DNA reads as TGCGCCAGCATGCAGCGATCCTCCTATAATTCACCCCTCCACTTT.

This sequence joins TRBV11-3 and TRBJ1-1; no clear D gene. The V gene lost 6 bases and the J gene lost 0 bases, with 8 bases spanning the gap. From germline, CDR1 is SGHNT and CDR2 YENEEA. The CDR3 sequence is 13 residues long. The CDR3 DNA follows: TGTGCCAGCAGTACCAACATGAACACTGAAGCTTTCTTT. The encoded protein is CASSTNMNTEAFF.

The V and J genes are TRBV6-5 and TRBJ2-5; 9 positions match TRBD1. The CDR3 has 15 residues. Germline V gene sequence: CDR1 MNHEY, CDR2 SVGAGI. Losses at the gene ends were 6 bases for V and 2 bases for J; bases not matched to a gene: 7. The CDR3 DNA reads as TGTGCCAGCAGCTCACAGGGGGCGTTTCAAGAGACCCAGTACTTC. Translation gives CASSSQGAFQETQYF.

The chain joins TRBV6-2 or TRBV6-3 to TRBJ2-7; perhaps TRBD1 as D (6 bases). The CDR3 extends over 15 amino acids. V was pared by 7 bases and J by 0 bases, with 16 bases between. Germline lookup yields CDR1 MNHEY and CDR2 SVGEGT. The chain's CDR3 is CASTPTGSSSYEQYF. DNA for the CDR3: TGTGCCAGCACCCCGACAGGTTCGTCCTCCTACGAGCAGTACTTC.

The J gene is TRBJ2-1, the V gene TRBV5-5; D remains unclear. The CDR3 runs 14 residues. Germline V lookup: CDR1 SGHKS, CDR2 YYEKEE (reference sequence). Between the trimmed V and J ends, which lost 5 bases and 3 bases, there was a span of 12 bases. CDR3 coding DNA: TGTGCCAGCAGTAAACCAGAAGTCTACAATGAGCAGTTCTTC. It encodes CASSKPEVYNEQFF.

V usage is TRBV7-3 and J usage is TRBJ2-2, with no clear D. V lost 3 bases and J lost 4, with 9 bases in between. Germline CDR1 reads SGHTA; CDR2 reads FQGTGA. The CDR3 consists of 14 residues. The CDR3 region has the DNA TGTGCCAGCAGCTTCCAAACTGCCACCGGGGAGCTGTTTTTT. It codes for CASSFQTATGELFF.

This clone was seen more than once but under ten times. The chain employs TRBV15 and TRBJ1-6; TRBD1 is a possible D gene (5 bases). Germline CDR1 LNHNV, CDR2 YYDKDF (reference sequence). This CDR3 has 15 residues. V was pared by 0 bases and J by 9 bases, with 12 bases between. The CDR3 sequence is CATSRDRTGGSPLHF. CDR3 sequence (DNA): TGTGCCACCAGCAGAGATCGGACGGGGGGTTCACCCCTCCACTTT.

This clone is a singleton in its sample. The J gene is TRBJ1-2, the V gene TRBV6-5; a weak D match, TRBD1 (5 bases). The CDR3 has 16 amino acids. Germline loops: CDR1 MNHEY, CDR2 SVGAGI. Trimming left V 3 bases short and J 2 bases short, with 16 bases between. CDR3 nucleotides: TGTGCCAGCAGTTATTCCCCCTCGGGGGTAAACTATGGCTACACCTTC. Translation: CASSYSPSGVNYGYTF.

The genes are TRBV6-5 and TRBJ2-7, with 11 bases identical to TRBD2. The CDR3 is 15 amino acids. Looked up from germline, CDR1 is MNHEY and CDR2 is SVGAGI. V lost 4 bases to trimming and J lost 3 bases; unmatched junction nucleotides: 5. CDR3 loop: CASSSSSGRFYEQYF. The CDR3 nucleotides read TGTGCCAGCAGTTCCTCTAGCGGGAGGTTCTACGAGCAGTACTTC.

The chain uses TRBV28 and TRBJ1-4; TRBD1 agrees at 7 bases. Germline loops: CDR1 MDHEN, CDR2 SYDVKM. V trimming: 7 bases; J trimming: 8 bases; junction bases outside the gene matches: 13. CDR3 length: 15 residues. Here the CDR3 DNA reads TGTGCCAGCAAGGGCGGGGACAGCGGGTCCGAAAAACTGTTTTTT. Its translation is CASKGGDSGSEKLFF.

The chain uses TRBV9 and TRBJ1-6; possibly TRBD1 for D (5 bases). The V gene lost 4 bases and the J gene lost 5 bases, with 7 bases spanning the gap. This CDR3 is 13 amino acids long. The germline gives CDR1 SGDLS, CDR2 YYNGEE. CDR3 loop: CASSPGNNSPLHF. The DNA for the CDR3 is TGTGCCAGCAGCCCAGGGAATAATTCACCCCTCCACTTT.

The J gene is TRBJ2-7, the V gene TRBV6-5, with 11 bases identical to TRBD1. V lost 0 bases and J lost 7; bases outside the gene matches: 8. The CDR3 extends over 16 amino acids. CDR1 MNHEY and CDR2 SVGAGI come from the germline V gene. CDR3 region: CASSYSVGQGAWEQYF. CDR3 in DNA: TGTGCCAGCAGTTACTCGGTTGGACAGGGGGCATGGGAGCAGTACTTC.

This clone was found a few times. This chain links TRBV4-1 with TRBJ2-2; D perhaps matches TRBD2 (6 bases). Germline CDR1 MGHRA, CDR2 YSYEKL. The CDR3 is 17 residues long. Trimming took off 4 bases at V and 1 base at J, with 16 bases between the two ends. The CDR3 region has the DNA TGCGCCAGCAGCCCCGTACGGGGGACGGTGAACACCGGGGAGCTGTTTTTT. Residues: CASSPVRGTVNTGELFF.

The chain has TRBV5-1 and TRBJ1-2, with D unclear. V was cut by 4 bases and J by 4 bases, with 14 bases left in between. The CDR3 contains 14 residues. Germline CDR1 and CDR2: SGHRS and YFSETQ. For the CDR3, the DNA is TGCGCCAGCAGCCCCCTAGGCCGCGGCTATGGCTACACCTTC. Residues: CASSPLGRGYGYTF.

The chain is built from TRBV19 and TRBJ2-7; perhaps TRBD1 as D (6 bases). Trimming took off 7 bases at V and 3 bases at J, with 16 bases between the two ends. The CDR3 consists of 14 residues. Germline V gives CDR1 LNHDA, CDR2 SQIVND (reference sequence). CDR3 region: CASTAGAGHYEQYF. In DNA form, the CDR3 reads TGTGCCAGTACGGCAGGGGCGGGCCACTACGAGCAGTACTTC.

This chain links TRBV18 with TRBJ1-2; 12 bases line up with TRBD1. Germline assignment: CDR1 KGHSH and CDR2 LQKENI. This CDR3 is built from 15 residues. V was pared by 3 bases and J by 7 bases, with 6 bases of the junction left unmatched. CDR3 DNA: TGTGCCAGCTCACCTCGGGACAGGGGGCGCGTTGGCTACACCTTC. Encoded protein: CASSPRDRGRVGYTF.

The CDR3 is CASRSPGYGYTF. In nucleotides, the CDR3 is TGTGCCAGCAGGAGCCCGGGCTATGGCTACACCTTC. V gene TRBV6-5 combines with J gene TRBJ1-2; D remains unclear. There are 12 residues in the CDR3. Per germline, CDR1 MNHEY and CDR2 SVGAGI. Trimming took 6 bases from V and 4 from J, leaving 9 bases between them.

The chain uses TRBV10-3 and TRBJ1-5; 8 nucleotides align to TRBD1. The CDR3 has 15 amino acids. Per the germline V gene, CDR1 is ENHRY and CDR2 is SYGVKD. Losses at the gene ends were 3 bases for V and 6 bases for J; bases not matched to a gene: 7. CDR3 region: CAISDSSRGPQPQHF. The CDR3 DNA follows: TGTGCCATCAGTGATAGTTCCAGGGGGCCTCAGCCCCAGCATTTT.

The chain carries TRBV21-1 and TRBJ1-1; no DNA check was done on the table's D call, TRBD1. TRBV21-1 is a documented pseudogene. The CDR3 sequence is 12 residues long. The CDR3 DNA follows: TGTGCCAGCAGACAGGGATGGCCTGAAGCTTTCTTT. Amino acids: CASRQGWPEAFF.

This clone was picked up many times. The V and J genes are TRBV19 and TRBJ2-1; 11 bases fit TRBD2. The CDR3 covers 15 residues. Unmatched junction bases numbered 7, after V lost 6 bases and J lost 6 bases. CDR1 is LNHDA, CDR2 SQIVND, per germline (reference sequence). The CDR3 here is CASRELAGVGNEQFF. Written as DNA, the CDR3 is TGTGCCAGTAGAGAACTAGCGGGAGTAGGCAATGAGCAGTTCTTC.

V usage is TRBV7-9 and J usage is TRBJ2-5; no definite D call. The germline gives CDR1 SEHNR, CDR2 FQNEAQ (reference sequence). The CDR3 runs to 13 residues. The ends were cut back, 3 bases at V and 5 bases at J, with 10 bases in the middle. The CDR3 DNA is TGTGCCAGCAGCTTCGAATTCGAGGAGACCCAGTACTTC. This sequence encodes CASSFEFEETQYF.

The gene calls are TRBV7-9 and TRBJ2-2; D possibly corresponds to TRBD2 (6 bases). V was clipped by 4 bases and J by 0 bases, with 9 bases between them. Germline values: CDR1 SEHNR, CDR2 FQNEAQ (reference sequence). This CDR3 region has 15 residues. In nucleotides, the CDR3 is TGTGCCAGCAGCTGGGGGGACTCGAACACCGGGGAGCTGTTTTTT. Encoded protein: CASSWGDSNTGELFF.

This sequence joins TRBV5-4 and TRBJ2-4; possibly TRBD2 for D (6 bases). V lost 1 base and J lost 4, with 15 bases in between. Germline assignment: CDR1 SGHNT and CDR2 YYREEE (reference sequence). CDR3 length: 16 amino acids. In nucleotides, the CDR3 is TGTGCCAGCAGCTTGCCGGGGCCCCGGGGGAAAAACATTCAGTACTTC. It specifies CASSLPGPRGKNIQYF.